Listed here are 8 T cell receptor beta chains from one sample, sequenced in a study of blood T cell repertoires in COVID-19. Measured with immunoSEQ multiplex PCR; TCRdb has only the in-frame clones, and not every one. The table has some 91,000 clones, 76% seen once. The sample comprised peripheral blood. These receptor sequences come from a man in his 70s with acute or convalescent COVID-19.

The CDR3 loop is CASGLEKQGDYYGYTF. The DNA for the CDR3 is TGTGCTAGTGGTTTGGAGAAACAGGGGGATTACTATGGCTACACCTTC. This sequence joins TRBV12-5 and TRBJ1-2; TRBD1 aligns across 8 bases. CDR3 length equals 16 residues. The V and J ends lost 1 base and 3 bases, in that order; junction bases with no gene match: 7. CDR1 is LGHNT, CDR2 FRNRAP, per germline.

This clone has just a few counts. This chain links TRBV19 with TRBJ1-5, with 7 positions matching TRBD1. V lost 2 bases, J lost 0 bases, and 7 bases stayed unmatched. The CDR3 length is 17 residues. Germline-derived CDR1 and CDR2 are LNHDA and SQIVND (reference sequence). The CDR3 region has the DNA TGTGCCAGTAGTATACTCCAGAGGGACAGTAGCAATCAGCCCCAGCATTTT. Its translation: CASSILQRDSSNQPQHF.

V and J are TRBV5-1 and TRBJ2-2, with D perhaps TRBD1 (6 bases). Germline CDR1 is SGHRS and CDR2 is YFSETQ. This CDR3 contains 19 residues. V lost 3 bases to trimming and J lost 0 bases, with 21 bases between them. CDR3 nucleotide sequence: TGCGCCAGCAGCTCAACTAGGATGCGGACAGATGCGAACACCGGGGAGCTGTTTTTT. Translation gives CASSSTRMRTDANTGELFF. Filled out from reference TRBV5-1 and TRBJ2-2, the complete variable domain reads KAGVTQTPRYLIKTRGQQVTLSCSPISGHRSVSWYQQTPGQGLQFLFEYFSETQRNKGNFPGRFSGRQFSNSRSEMNVSTLELGDSALYLCASSSTRMRTDANTGELFFGEGSRLTVL.

The chain joins TRBV28 to TRBJ1-3, with 7 bases that match TRBD1. Per germline, CDR1 MDHEN and CDR2 SYDVKM. J gave up 0 bases and V 3 bases, and 11 bases lay outside the gene matches. This CDR3 has 18 residues. This CDR3 reads CASSLAGGRSGSGNTIYF. The CDR3 nucleotides are TGTGCCAGCAGTTTGGCAGGGGGGCGGTCGGGCTCTGGAAACACCATATATTTT.

This chain links TRBV7-8 with TRBJ2-2; 11 bases fit TRBD1. Germline V lookup: CDR1 SGHVS, CDR2 FQNEAQ. This CDR3 is 20 amino acids long. Losses at the gene ends were 0 bases for V and 2 bases for J; bases not matched to a gene: 11. CDR3 protein: CASSLALGTGGSTNTGELFF. The CDR3 nucleotides are TGTGCCAGCAGCTTAGCGCTTGGGACAGGGGGTTCAACCAACACCGGGGAGCTGTTTTTT. Full variable domain (missing parts from reference TRBV7-8 and TRBJ2-2): GAGVSQSPRYKVAKRGQDVALRCDPISGHVSLFWYQQALGQGPEFLTYFQNEAQLDKSGLPSDRFFAERPEGSVSTLKIQRTQQEDSAVYLCASSLALGTGGSTNTGELFFGEGSRLTVL.

This rearrangement joins TRBV6-5 to TRBJ1-2; 12 bases agree with TRBD1. CDR3 length: 15 amino acids. J gave up 3 bases and V 8 bases, and 7 bases lay outside the gene matches. The V gene's germline CDR1 is MNHEY and CDR2 SVGAGI. In DNA, the CDR3 is TGTGCCAGCCGGGACAGGGGGCGCCGATACTATGGCTACACCTTC. It codes for CASRDRGRRYYGYTF.

The V call is TRBV2, the J call TRBJ1-1; D perhaps matches TRBD1 (5 bases). The germline V gene has CDR1 SNHLY and CDR2 FYNNEI. The length of the CDR3 is 13 residues. V was cut by 3 bases and J by 5 bases, with 10 bases left in between. For the CDR3, the DNA is TGTGCCAGCAGTGACTTGGGGGGGACTGAAGCTTTCTTT. Residues: CASSDLGGTEAFF.

This clone was picked up one time. The chain combines TRBV29-1 with TRBJ2-2, with a weak D call TRBD1 (5 bases). Trimming pared 7 bases from V and 4 bases from J, leaving 13 bases between. Per germline, CDR1 SQVTM and CDR2 ANQGSEA. This CDR3 is 13 amino acids long. The CDR3 DNA reads TGCAGCGCGACGACAGCATTCACCGGGGAGCTGTTTTTT. Amino acid sequence: CSATTAFTGELFF.